This TCR beta chain was retrieved from a study of cytomegalovirus exposure and HLA in healthy donors. General study results and limits: Among TCR beta chains of equal frequency, HLA-associated ones were more clonally expanded in a later analysis.

Germline lookup yields CDR1 MNHEY and CDR2 SMNVEV (reference sequence). CDR3 length equals 17 residues. V shed 4 bases and J 4 bases; nucleotides not matched to a gene: 14. Only a few counts were recorded for this clone. Its target is unknown. Both 60 Vbeta primers and 13 Jbeta primers went into the PCR. TCRdb keeps only in-frame clones here, not all; method: immunoSEQ multiplex PCR. The sample holds around 150,000 clones, approximately 10% seen once. The source of this sequence is a woman aged 40-49 years in good health and CMV-seropositive. J is TRBJ2-3 and V is TRBV27; TRBD2 matches 7 bases. Specimen: PBMCs. CDR3 in amino acids: CASSYVRRGGISDTQYF. The CDR3 DNA reads TGTGCCAGCAGTTATGTTCGCCGCGGGGGAATATCAGATACGCAGTATTTT.